This T cell receptor beta chain is from a study of monozygotic twins with inflammatory bowel disease. Study-wide findings and caveats: Diversity of TCRbeta measured by inverse Simpson was lower in IBD patients than in healthy co-twins.

CDR1 MGHRA and CDR2 YSYEKL come from the germline V gene. CDR3 length: 16 amino acids. A word on this clonotype: What it binds is not known.

TCRdb reanalyzed the 5' RACE reads and collapses them to one entry per CDR3 protein, without DNA. The table counts 350,000 to 500,000 distinct CDR3 sequences; 2% to 2.5% lies in the top ten. Researchers isolated total RNA from whole blood without sorting T cells. Sequencing was performed on blood. The rearrangement links TRBV4-1 to TRBJ2-2; the TCRdb call, TRBD2, lacks DNA for checking. This clonotype originated in a human donor with ulcerative colitis or Crohn's disease, or a healthy co-twin of an affected twin (not recorded which). The chain's CDR3 is CASSPSSGGPTGELFF.